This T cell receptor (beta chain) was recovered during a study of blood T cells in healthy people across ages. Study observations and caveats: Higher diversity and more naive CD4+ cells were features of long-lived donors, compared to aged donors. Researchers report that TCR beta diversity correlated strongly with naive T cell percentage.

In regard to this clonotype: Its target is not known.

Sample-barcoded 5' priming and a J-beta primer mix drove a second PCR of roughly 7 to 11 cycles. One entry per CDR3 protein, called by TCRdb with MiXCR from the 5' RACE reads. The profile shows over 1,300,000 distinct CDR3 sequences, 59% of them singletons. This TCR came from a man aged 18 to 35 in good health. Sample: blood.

DNA of the CDR3: TGTGCCAGCAGGTCGGGACACTCATATGGCTACACCTTC. This sequence encodes CASRSGHSYGYTF. This chain joins TRBV28 and TRBJ1-2, with D possibly matching TRBD1 (6 bases). V gave up 6 bases and J gave up 5 bases, with 13 bases separating them. Per the germline V gene, CDR1 is MDHEN and CDR2 is SYDVKM. The CDR3 is made up of 13 amino acids.